The present T cell receptor (beta chain) was sequenced within a study of T cells in tuberculosis. Study findings and constraints: Active tuberculosis TCR-alpha repertoires lay closer to GMM-specific TCRs than IGRA-negative controls, suggesting clonal expansion. Active tuberculosis patients had shorter CDR3-alpha; the beta difference was nonsignificant.

About this clone: What it binds is unknown.

The CDR3 loop spans 13 amino acids. Germline CDR1 and CDR2: MRHNA and SNTAGT. The V gene lost 8 bases and the J gene lost 0 bases, with 10 bases spanning the gap. The assay was immunoSEQ multiplex PCR, and TCRdb's table has in-frame clones only and misses some. Of about 43,000 clones in the sample, approximately 95% were seen once. The sequenced sample was PBMCs. The sequence derives from a donor between 10 and 35 years old with latent tuberculosis or without tuberculosis infection. This chain connects TRBV6-4 to TRBJ1-1; D gene ambiguous. DNA for the CDR3: TGTGCCAGCGCTTACTCCCTGAACACTGAAGCTTTCTTT. Translated, it gives CASAYSLNTEAFF.